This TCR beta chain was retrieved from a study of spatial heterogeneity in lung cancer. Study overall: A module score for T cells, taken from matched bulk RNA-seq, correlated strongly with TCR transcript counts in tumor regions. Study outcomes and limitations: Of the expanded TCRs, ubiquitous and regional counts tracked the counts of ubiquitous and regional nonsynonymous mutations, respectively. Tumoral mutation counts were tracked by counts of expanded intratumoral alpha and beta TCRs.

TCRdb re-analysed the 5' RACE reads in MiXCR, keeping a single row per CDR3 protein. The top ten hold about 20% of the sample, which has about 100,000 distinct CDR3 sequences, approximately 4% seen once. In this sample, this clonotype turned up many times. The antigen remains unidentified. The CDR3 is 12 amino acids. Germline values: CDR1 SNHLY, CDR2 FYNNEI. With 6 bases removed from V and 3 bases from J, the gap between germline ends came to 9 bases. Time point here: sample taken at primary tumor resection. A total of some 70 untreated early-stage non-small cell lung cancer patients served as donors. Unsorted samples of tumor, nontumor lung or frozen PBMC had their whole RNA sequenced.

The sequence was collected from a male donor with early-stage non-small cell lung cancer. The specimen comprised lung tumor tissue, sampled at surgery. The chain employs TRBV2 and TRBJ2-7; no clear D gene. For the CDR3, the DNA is TGTGCCAGCAGCTCCCAATTCTACGAGCAGTACTTC. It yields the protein CASSSQFYEQYF.